The present entry profiles one T cell receptor (beta chain) with its context. This sample is drawn from a study of T cells in Graves' hyperthyroidism and ophthalmopathy. Losses at the gene ends were 5 bases for V and 6 bases for J; bases not matched to a gene: 9. The CDR3 extends over 16 amino acids. Looked up from germline, CDR1 is SGHVS and CDR2 is FQNEAQ. With a duration under 2 months, the hyperthyroidism was newly diagnosed in patients aged 18 to 65. Using RNA transcripts as the source, TCR beta CDR3 regions were amplified. The TCR CDR3 was amplified in a first-round RT-PCR using the HTBI primer set. TCRdb fed the multiplex PCR reads into MiXCR, producing one record per CDR3 protein. The sample yields about 95,000 distinct CDR3 sequences, roughly 39% seen once.

J is TRBJ1-5 and V is TRBV7-8, with 11 bases that match TRBD1. The specimen sequenced was peripheral blood or thyroid tissue (not recorded which). The TCR originated in a woman in her twenties or thirties with Graves' hyperthyroidism. CDR3 in amino acids: CASSAPGQGGIQPQHF. Here the CDR3 DNA reads TGTGCCAGCAGCGCACCGGGACAGGGGGGGATTCAGCCCCAGCATTTT.